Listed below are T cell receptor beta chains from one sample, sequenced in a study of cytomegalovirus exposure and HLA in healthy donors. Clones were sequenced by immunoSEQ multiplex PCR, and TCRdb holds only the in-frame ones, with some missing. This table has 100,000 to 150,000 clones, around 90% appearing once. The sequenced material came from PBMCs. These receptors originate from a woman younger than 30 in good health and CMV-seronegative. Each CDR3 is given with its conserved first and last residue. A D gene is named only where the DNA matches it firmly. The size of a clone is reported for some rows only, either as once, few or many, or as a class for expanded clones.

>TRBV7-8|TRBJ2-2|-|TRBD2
TGTGCCAGCGGACTAGCAGTCCCGAACACCGGGGAGCTGTTTTTT
CASGLAVPNTGELFF
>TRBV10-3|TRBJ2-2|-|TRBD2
TGTGCCATCAGTGAGTCCTTTGTCGGCGTAGGGCTAGCGGGGGGTCCGAACACCGGGGAGCTGTTTTTT
CAISESFVGVGLAGGPNTGELFF
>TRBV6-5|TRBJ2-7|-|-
TGTGCCAGCAGTTTAGTCGCGGGAGACAGGGGCGGCGAGCAGTACTTC
CASSLVAGDRGGEQYF
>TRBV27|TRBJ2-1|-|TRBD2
TGTGCCAGCAGTTTATCCTCACTAGCGGGGCCCTACAATGAGCAGTTCTTC
CASSLSSLAGPYNEQFF
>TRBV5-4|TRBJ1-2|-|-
TGTGCCAGCAGCTTGGTGGCAGGGGATGCCTATGGCTACACCTTC
CASSLVAGDAYGYTF
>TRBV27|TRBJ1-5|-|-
TGTGCCAGCAGTTTAGGAGGGGCGAATCAGCCCCAGCATTTT
CASSLGGANQPQHF
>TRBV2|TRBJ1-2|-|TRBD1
TGTGCCAGCAGTCGGACAGGGGGCTATGGCTACACCTTC
CASSRTGGYGYTF
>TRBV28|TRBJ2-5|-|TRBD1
TGTGCCAGCGCGCCCTTCCGGGGACAGGGAAGAAAAGAGACCCAGTACTTC
CASAPFRGQGRKETQYF
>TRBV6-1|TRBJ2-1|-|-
TGTGCCAGCAGTGAAGCGGAGAATGAGCAGTTCTTC
CASSEAENEQFF
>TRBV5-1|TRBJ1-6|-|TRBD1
TGCGCCAGCAGCAAGAGGGGGCCGGATTCACCCCTCCACTTT
CASSKRGPDSPLHF
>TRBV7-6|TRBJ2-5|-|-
TGTGCCAGCAGCCGCTTTTCGCAGCGGTACCAAGAGACCCAGTACTTC
CASSRFSQRYQETQYF
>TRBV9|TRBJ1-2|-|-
TGTGCCAGCAGCGCCCGGAAACAGGGCAACTATGGCTACACCTTC
CASSARKQGNYGYTF
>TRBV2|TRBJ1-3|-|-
TGTGCCAGCAGTGATACGTCGACAGGTCAAGGAAACACCATATATTTT
CASSDTSTGQGNTIYF
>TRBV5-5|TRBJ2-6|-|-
TGTGCCACCCGACTCACTGGGGCCAACGTCCTGACTTTC
CATRLTGANVLTF
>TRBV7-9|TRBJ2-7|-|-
TGTGCCAGCAGCCGAGGGACACGAGAGCAGTACTTC
CASSRGTREQYF
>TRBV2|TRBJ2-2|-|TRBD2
TGTGCCAGCGGCCGGACTAGATCCCGGGTTGGCGGGGAGCTGTTTTTT
CASGRTRSRVGGELFF
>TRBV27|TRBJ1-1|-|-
TGTGCCAGCAGTATGGGGGGTATGAACACTGAAGCTTTCTTT
CASSMGGMNTEAFF
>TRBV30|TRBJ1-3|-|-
TGTGCCTGGAGTGTAACAAGCTCTGGAAACACCATATATTTT
CAWSVTSSGNTIYF
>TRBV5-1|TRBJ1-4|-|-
TGCGCCAGCAGCTTGTCCGGGGATGAAAAACTGTTTTTT
CASSLSGDEKLFF
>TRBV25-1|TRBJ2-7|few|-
TGTGCCCCACAGGGCCCCGAGCAGTACTTC
CAPQGPEQYF